The clone carrying this TCR beta chain appeared a few times. What it recognizes is unknown. The data were taken from a study of Graves' ophthalmopathy and Graves' hyperthyroidism. Study information: Peripheral blood sampling preceded any treatment and occurred at initial diagnosis. Study observations and caveats: Among expanded thyroid clonotypes above 0.001 frequency, most also occurred in blood.

The stable label applied to hyperthyroidism with no ophthalmopathy within 18 months of follow-up. Aged 18 to 65, hyperthyroidism patients had been newly diagnosed, with under 2 months' duration. The CDR3 length is 18 residues. Trimming at V came to 4 bases and at J to 2 bases, leaving 10 bases not matched to a gene. Looked up from germline, CDR1 is SGHRS and CDR2 is YFSETQ. Amplified TCR beta CDR3 regions were obtained using RNA transcripts as template. HTBI-primed RT-PCR formed the first round, and a multiplex PCR formed the second. TCRdb re-called the multiplex PCR reads through MiXCR, storing one row per CDR3 protein. The profile shows approximately 380,000 distinct CDR3 sequences, more than 20% of them singletons.

Sequenced material: peripheral blood. The V gene is TRBV5-1, the J gene TRBJ2-6; 9 bases are a match to TRBD1. This TCR was sampled from a woman in her late teens or twenties with stable Graves' hyperthyroidism. CDR3 nucleotide sequence: TGCGCCAGCAGCCCGGGGCGGTACAGGGGGCCTGGGGCCAACGTCCTGACTTTC. Residues: CASSPGRYRGPGANVLTF.